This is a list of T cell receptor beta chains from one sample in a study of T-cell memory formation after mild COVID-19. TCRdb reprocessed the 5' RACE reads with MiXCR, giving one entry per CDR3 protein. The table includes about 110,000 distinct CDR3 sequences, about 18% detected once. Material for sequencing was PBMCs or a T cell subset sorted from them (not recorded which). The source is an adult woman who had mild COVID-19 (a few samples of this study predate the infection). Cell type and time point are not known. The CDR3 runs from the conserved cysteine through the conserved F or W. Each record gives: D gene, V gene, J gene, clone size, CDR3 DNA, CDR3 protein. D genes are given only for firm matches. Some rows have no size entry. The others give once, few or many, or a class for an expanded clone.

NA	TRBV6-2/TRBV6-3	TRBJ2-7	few	TGTGCCAGCACCAACCCCCCGAGCTGGCGCTACGAGCAGTACTTC	CASTNPPSWRYEQYF
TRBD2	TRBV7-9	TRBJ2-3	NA	TGTGCCAGCAGCTTAGGAACAGCGGGAGGCCATAGAGATACGCAGTATTTT	CASSLGTAGGHRDTQYF
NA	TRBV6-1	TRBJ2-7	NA	TGTGCCAGCGCGACCTTCTCCTACGAGCAGTACTTC	CASATFSYEQYF
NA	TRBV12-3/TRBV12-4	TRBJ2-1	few	TGTGCCAGCAGTTTAGCGGCCCCCGAGCAGTTCTTC	CASSLAAPEQFF
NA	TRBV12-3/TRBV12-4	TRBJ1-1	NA	TGTGCCAGCACCCAAGGACAGAACACTGAAGCTTTCTTT	CASTQGQNTEAFF
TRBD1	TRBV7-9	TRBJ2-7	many	TGTGCCAGCACCCGACAGGGGTTGTCCTACGAGCAGTACTTC	CASTRQGLSYEQYF
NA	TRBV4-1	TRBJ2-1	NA	TGCGCCAGCAGCCTACCAACCCTGCGAGAAGGGGAGCAGTTCTTC	CASSLPTLREGEQFF
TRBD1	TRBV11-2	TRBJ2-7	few	TGTGCCAGCAGCCTAGGACAGGGCAAGTTCTTC	CASSLGQGKFF
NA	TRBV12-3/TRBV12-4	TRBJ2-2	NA	TGTGCCAGCAGTTCTAGGAACACCGGGGAGCTGTTTTTT	CASSSRNTGELFF
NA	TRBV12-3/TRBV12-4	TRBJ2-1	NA	TGTGCCAGCAGTCTCCCAGCGGGTGAGCAGTTCTTC	CASSLPAGEQFF
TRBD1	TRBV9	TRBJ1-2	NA	TGTGCCAGCAGCGTAACCGGGACAGGGGGCAATGGCTACACCTTC	CASSVTGTGGNGYTF
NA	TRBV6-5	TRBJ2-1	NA	TGTGCCAGCAGTTACTCTTCCGTCAGCGGAGGAAACAATGAGCAGTTCTTC	CASSYSSVSGGNNEQFF
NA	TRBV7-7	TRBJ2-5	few	TGTGCCAGCAGCCCCGGGACCCAAGAGACCCAGTACTTC	CASSPGTQETQYF
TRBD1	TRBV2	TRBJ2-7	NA	TGTGCCAGCGGTACCGGGACAGGCACCTACGAGCAGTACTTC	CASGTGTGTYEQYF
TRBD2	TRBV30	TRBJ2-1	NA	TGTGCCTGGAGTGTAAATCCCGCGGGGGGGCCGGATGAGCAGTTCTTC	CAWSVNPAGGPDEQFF
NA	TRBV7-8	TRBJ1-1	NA	TGTGCCAGCAGCTTAGCCCGGGGTGCGTTGGGGCGAGAACTCACTGAAGCTTTCTTT	CASSLARGALGRELTEAFF
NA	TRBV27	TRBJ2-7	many	TGTGCCAGCAGTTTAGGTCAGTCATACGAGCAGTACTTC	CASSLGQSYEQYF
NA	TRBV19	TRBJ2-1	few	TGTGCCAGTAGTCAGACGCCCTTGCCCTACAATGAGCAGTTCTTC	CASSQTPLPYNEQFF
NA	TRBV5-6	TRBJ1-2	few	TGTGCCAGCAGCTTTGTGGGCGTCGGCTACACCTTC	CASSFVGVGYTF
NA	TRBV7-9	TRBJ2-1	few	TGTGCCAGCAGCTTAGCCTATGACGGATTCAATGAGCAGTTCTTC	CASSLAYDGFNEQFF
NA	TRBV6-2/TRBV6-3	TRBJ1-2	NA	TGTGCCAGCAGTTACGCCCAGATCTATGGCTACACCTTC	CASSYAQIYGYTF
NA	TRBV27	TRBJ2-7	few	TGTGCCAGCAGCTTCTCCCCAGGGTACGAGCAGTACTTC	CASSFSPGYEQYF
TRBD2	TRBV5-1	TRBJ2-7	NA	TGCGCCAGCAGGACTAGCGGATCCTACGAGCAGTACTTC	CASRTSGSYEQYF
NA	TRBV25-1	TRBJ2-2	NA	TGTGCCAGTACAGGGTCGTCCGGGGAGCTGTTTTTT	CASTGSSGELFF
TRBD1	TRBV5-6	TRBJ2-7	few	TGTGCCAGCAGCCAGGGGACAGGGGGAGGCCACGAGCAGTACTTC	CASSQGTGGGHEQYF
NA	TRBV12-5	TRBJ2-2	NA	TGTGCTAGTGGTTTTCCTTCATATGAAGTGACCGGGGAGCTGTTTTTT	CASGFPSYEVTGELFF
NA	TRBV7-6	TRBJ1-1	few	TGTGCCAGCAGCTTAGCGGAAGGGGTCGGGACTGAAGCTTTCTTT	CASSLAEGVGTEAFF
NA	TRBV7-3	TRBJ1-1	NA	TGTGCCAGCAGCAACGCCTCGCCGGGGTCCACTGAAGCTTTCTTT	CASSNASPGSTEAFF
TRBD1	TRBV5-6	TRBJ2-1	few	TGTGCCAGCAGCTTGGGGACAGGGTACAATGAGCAGTTCTTC	CASSLGTGYNEQFF
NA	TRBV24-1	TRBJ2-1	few	TGTGCCACCAGTGATTTACCTAGACCCAATGAGCAGTTCTTC	CATSDLPRPNEQFF
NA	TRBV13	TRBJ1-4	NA	TGTGCCAGCAGTTTTAAGGGGAATGAAAAACTGTTTTTT	CASSFKGNEKLFF
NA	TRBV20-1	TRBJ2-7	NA	TGCAGTGCTACGGACGGACTCTCCTACGAGCAGTACTTC	CSATDGLSYEQYF
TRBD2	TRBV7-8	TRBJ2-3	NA	TGTGCCAGCAGCCCGGGGACTAGCGGGGGACTCACAGATACGCAGTATTTT	CASSPGTSGGLTDTQYF
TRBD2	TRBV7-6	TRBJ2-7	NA	TGTGCCAGCAGCTTAGGATCAGCGGGGGGGCCCCTTGAGCAGTACTTC	CASSLGSAGGPLEQYF
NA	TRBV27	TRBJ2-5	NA	TGTGCCAGCAGTTTATGGGTCGGCCAAGAGACCCAGTACTTC	CASSLWVGQETQYF
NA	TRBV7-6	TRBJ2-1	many	TGTGCCAGCAGCTCTTACCTAGCTTTAGTGGGCTACAATGAGCAGTTCTTC	CASSSYLALVGYNEQFF
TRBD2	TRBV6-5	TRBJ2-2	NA	TGTGCCAGCAGCCAGCGGGGGCACACCGGGGAGCTGTTTTTT	CASSQRGHTGELFF
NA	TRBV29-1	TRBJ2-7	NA	TGCAGCGTTGTTGAGGGGGACCGGACCTACTTC	CSVVEGDRTYF
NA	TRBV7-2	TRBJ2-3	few	TGTGCCAGCAGCTTAGTTCATGGGTCGGCAGATACGCAGTATTTT	CASSLVHGSADTQYF
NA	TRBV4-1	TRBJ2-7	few	TGCGCCAGCAGCCACCTAACAGGATCGGCCTACGAGCAGTACTTC	CASSHLTGSAYEQYF
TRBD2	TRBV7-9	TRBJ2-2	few	TGTGCCAGCAGCCCACCCGGGACTAGCGGGAGTCCCGGGGAGCTGTTTTTT	CASSPPGTSGSPGELFF
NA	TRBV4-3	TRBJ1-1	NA	TGCGCCAGCAGCCAAGATCAGACACCGGGGATCACTGAAGCTTTCTTT	CASSQDQTPGITEAFF
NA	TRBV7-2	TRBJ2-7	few	TGTGCCAGCAGCTGGGCCGGAGGGGGCCCCTACGAGCAGTACTTC	CASSWAGGGPYEQYF
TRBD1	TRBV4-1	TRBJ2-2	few	TGCGCCAGCAGCCAAGAGCGGCTCAGGGGGTACGGGGAGCTGTTTTTT	CASSQERLRGYGELFF
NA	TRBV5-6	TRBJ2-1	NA	TGTGCCAGCTTCGAGGGGGGAAATTACAATGAGCAGTTCTTC	CASFEGGNYNEQFF
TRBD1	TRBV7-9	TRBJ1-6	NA	TGTGCCAGCAGCTTACCGAGGACAGGGGTGGATTCACCCCTCCACTTT	CASSLPRTGVDSPLHF
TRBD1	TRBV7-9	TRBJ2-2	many	TGTGCCAGCAGCTACAGGGGAACCGGGGAGCTGTTTTTT	CASSYRGTGELFF
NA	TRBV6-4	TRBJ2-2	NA	TGTGCCAGCAGTGCAGGGGACCCTACCGGGGAGCTGTTTTTT	CASSAGDPTGELFF